The clone carrying this T cell receptor (beta chain) was recorded at least ten times. As yet, its antigen is unknown. The junction differs from germline at one of its ends, possibly a read error. Authors of the study amplified TCR beta CDR3 regions from RNA transcripts. TCR CDR3 regions were first amplified by RT-PCR with HTBI primers. TCRdb reanalysed the multiplex PCR reads using MiXCR and keeps one entry per CDR3 protein. The sample holds around 600,000 distinct CDR3 sequences; about 14% are singletons and the top ten take around 13%. The sample comes from a study of T cells in Graves' hyperthyroidism and ophthalmopathy. On the study more broadly: Peripheral blood draws took place at initial diagnosis, ahead of any treatment. General observations from the study: Before onset, by a median of around six months, the model predicted ophthalmopathy. In the blood, most expanded thyroid clonotypes above 0.001 appeared as well.

Exclusion of a patient resulted from uncontrolled infection, other autoimmune disease, pregnancy or lactation. CDR3 size: 12 residues. Germline CDR1 DFQATT, CDR2 SNEGSKA (reference sequence). This receptor was obtained from a woman aged 45-60 years with Graves' ophthalmopathy. V is TRBV20-1 and J is TRBJ2-7; D gene ambiguous. Sequenced sample: blood. CDR3: CNASVEVYEQYF. In nucleotides, the CDR3 is TGCAATGCTAGTGTAGAGGTCTACGAGCAGTACTTC.